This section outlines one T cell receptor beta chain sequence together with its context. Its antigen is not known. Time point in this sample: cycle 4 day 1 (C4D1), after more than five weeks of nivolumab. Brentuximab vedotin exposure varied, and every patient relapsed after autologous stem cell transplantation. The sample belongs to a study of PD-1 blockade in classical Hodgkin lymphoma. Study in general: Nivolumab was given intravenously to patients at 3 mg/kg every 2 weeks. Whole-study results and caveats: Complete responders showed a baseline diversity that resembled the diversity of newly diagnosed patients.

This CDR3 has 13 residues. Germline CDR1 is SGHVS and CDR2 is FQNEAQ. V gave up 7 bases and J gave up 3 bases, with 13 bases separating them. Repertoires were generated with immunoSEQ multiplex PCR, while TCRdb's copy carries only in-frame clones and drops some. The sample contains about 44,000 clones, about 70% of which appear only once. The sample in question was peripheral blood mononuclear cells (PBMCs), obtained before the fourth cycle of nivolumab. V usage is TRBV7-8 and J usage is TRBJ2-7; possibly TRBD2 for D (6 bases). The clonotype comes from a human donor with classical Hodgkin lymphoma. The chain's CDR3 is CASTSGTVYEQYF. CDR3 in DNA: TGTGCCAGCACCTCCGGGACTGTCTACGAGCAGTACTTC.